The rows below give T cell receptor beta chains drawn from one sample of a study of cytomegalovirus exposure and HLA in healthy donors. TCRdb keeps only in-frame clones here, not all; method: immunoSEQ multiplex PCR. The sample gives about 140,000 clones, more than 8% of which show up once; 1.8% is in the top ten. Sample: PBMCs. These receptors came from a man in his fifties in good health and CMV-seronegative. Each CDR3 is given with its conserved first and last residue. A D gene is named only where the DNA matches it firmly. Size tells how often a clone was seen (once, few, many) or the class of an expanded clone, and some rows leave it out.

many	TRBJ1-6	TRBD1	TRBV19	CASNRDRETYNSPLHF	TGTGCCAGTAATCGGGACAGGGAGACCTATAATTCACCCCTCCACTTT
few	TRBJ2-7	.	TRBV7-6	CASSLAQATGEQYF	TGTGCCAGCAGCTTAGCACAGGCGACGGGCGAGCAGTACTTC
few	TRBJ1-4	.	TRBV18	CASSPQGATNEKLFF	TGTGCCAGCTCACCACAGGGGGCAACTAATGAAAAACTGTTTTTT
few	TRBJ2-1	TRBD2	TRBV29-1	CSVERLAGYEQFF	TGCAGCGTTGAACGCCTAGCGGGATATGAGCAGTTCTTC
.	TRBJ2-7	.	TRBV21-1	CASLSGGLETREQYF	TGTGCCAGCCTCAGCGGGGGTTTGGAGACGAGGGAGCAGTACTTC
.	TRBJ2-7	.	TRBV5-4	CASSSLGLSSYEQYF	TGTGCCAGCAGCTCGCTGGGCCTCAGCTCCTACGAGCAGTACTTC
.	TRBJ1-2	.	TRBV18	CASSPPSWGQGYTF	TGTGCCAGCTCACCACCGTCTTGGGGGCAAGGCTACACCTTC
few	TRBJ1-1	.	TRBV19	CASHKRPETEAFF	TGTGCCAGTCACAAACGACCGGAGACTGAAGCTTTCTTT
few	TRBJ1-1	.	TRBV15	CATSRHAGGTEAFF	TGTGCCACCAGCAGGCACGCCGGGGGCACTGAAGCTTTCTTT
few	TRBJ2-5	.	TRBV7-9	CASSLAGSQETQYF	TGTGCCAGCAGCTTAGCGGGCAGCCAAGAGACCCAGTACTTC
few	TRBJ2-3	TRBD2	TRBV11-2	CASSMRLAGGLDTQYF	TGTGCCAGCAGCATGAGACTAGCGGGAGGACTGGATACGCAGTATTTT
.	TRBJ2-1	TRBD2	TRBV2	CASSGMAGGYNEQFF	TGTGCCAGCAGTGGGATGGCGGGAGGTTACAATGAGCAGTTCTTC
.	TRBJ2-5	TRBD1	TRBV7-3	CASSPGTGGETQYF	TGTGCCAGCAGCCCAGGGACAGGGGGGGAGACCCAGTACTTC
few	TRBJ2-5	TRBD2	TRBV9	CASSVGVGAGEETQYF	TGTGCCAGCAGCGTAGGCGTTGGGGCGGGAGAAGAGACCCAGTACTTC
.	TRBJ2-7	.	TRBV7-3	CASSLTAGASYEQYF	TGTGCCAGCAGCTTAACGGCAGGGGCTAGCTACGAGCAGTACTTC
few	TRBJ2-2	.	TRBV30	CAWYAGPGVAGELFF	TGTGCCTGGTATGCTGGGCCAGGGGTAGCCGGGGAGCTGTTTTTT
few	TRBJ2-7	TRBD2	TRBV6-1	CASSETSGRQNEQYF	TGTGCCAGCAGTGAGACCAGCGGGAGGCAGAACGAGCAGTACTTC
few	TRBJ1-5	TRBD1	TRBV6-1	CASSEGQDNQPQHF	TGTGCCAGCAGTGAGGGACAGGACAATCAGCCCCAGCATTTT
.	TRBJ2-7	TRBD1	TRBV7-9	CASSRFPGQLSYEQYF	TGTGCCAGCAGCAGATTTCCGGGACAGCTATCGTACGAGCAGTACTTC
few	TRBJ2-3	.	TRBV4-2	CASSQEWRASTDTQYF	TGTGCCAGCAGCCAAGAATGGAGAGCTAGCACAGATACGCAGTATTTT
few	TRBJ2-5	.	TRBV5-6	CASSLIRGLETQYF	TGTGCCAGCAGCTTAATTAGGGGGTTAGAGACCCAGTACTTC